Below are 8 T cell receptor beta chains sequenced from a single sample in a study of cytomegalovirus exposure and HLA in healthy donors. TCRdb's table, derived via immunoSEQ multiplex PCR, lists solely in-frame clones and lacks some. Of roughly 63,000 clones in the sample, 89% were seen once. The sequencing input was PBMCs. Every receptor here comes from a young woman in good health and CMV-seronegative.

The chain has TRBV2 and TRBJ1-2; 10 nucleotides align to TRBD1. The CDR3 loop spans 14 amino acids. V gave up 6 bases and J gave up 8 bases; unmatched junction bases: 9. CDR1 is SNHLY and CDR2 is FYNNEI in the germline V gene. CDR3 coding DNA: TGTGCCAGCAGAAACCACGGGACAGGGGTCGGCTACACCTTC. Translated: CASRNHGTGVGYTF.

The rearrangement joins TRBV30 to TRBJ2-2, with D perhaps TRBD1 (5 bases). V lost 0 bases to trimming and J lost 0 bases, with 8 bases between them. Germline CDR1 and CDR2: GTSNPN and SVGIG (reference sequence). The CDR3 is made up of 15 amino acids. The CDR3 region has the DNA TGTGCCTGGAGTGTACGCAGGGCGAACACCGGGGAGCTGTTTTTT. Translation gives CAWSVRRANTGELFF.

The rearrangement links TRBV19 to TRBJ1-5; 8 bases map to TRBD1. The CDR3 runs 13 residues. Germline trimming cut 7 bases from V and 8 bases from J; bases unmatched to any gene: 7. Germline assignment: CDR1 LNHDA and CDR2 SQIVND (reference sequence). The CDR3 region has the DNA TGTGCCAGTAACGCTGACAGGGGAGAGCCCCAGCATTTT. Translation gives CASNADRGEPQHF.

V gene TRBV19 combines with J gene TRBJ2-5; maybe TRBD2 (7 bases). CDR1 and CDR2 from the germline V gene are LNHDA and SQIVND (reference sequence). This CDR3 spans 15 amino acids. Trimming pared 4 bases from V and 4 bases from J, leaving 16 bases between. As DNA, the CDR3 is TGTGCCAGTAGTACCCAGTTTGGGGGGGCAGAGACCCAGTACTTC. It encodes CASSTQFGGAETQYF. Looking up the rest from reference TRBV19 and TRBJ2-5 gives the full variable domain: DGGITQSPKYLFRKEGQNVTLSCEQNLNHDAMYWYRQDPGQGLRLIYYSQIVNDFQKGDIAEGYSVSREKKESFPLTVTSAQKNPTAFYLCASSTQFGGAETQYFGPGTRLLVL.

V gene TRBV11-2 combines with J gene TRBJ1-1; a possible D gene is TRBD1 (5 bases). CDR3 size: 15 residues. The ends were cut back, 5 bases at V and 7 bases at J, with 20 bases in the middle. The germline CDR1 and CDR2 sequences are SGHAT and FQNNGV. CDR3 bases: TGTGCCAGCAGCACCCTTTTGGGCCCCCAGGGTGAAGCTTTCTTT. As protein: CASSTLLGPQGEAFF. The full variable domain, rest sourced from reference TRBV11-2 and TRBJ1-1, is EAGVAQSPRYKIIEKRQSVAFWCNPISGHATLYWYQQILGQGPKLLIQFQNNGVVDDSQLPKDRFSAERLKGVDSTLKIQPAKLEDSAVYLCASSTLLGPQGEAFFGQGTRLTVV.

This clone was seen a few times. Other DNA sequences in this specimen translate into the identical CDR3. The J gene is TRBJ1-1, the V gene TRBV2, with 8 bases that match TRBD1. The trim removed 6 bases at V and 1 base at J, leaving 1 base unmatched. Germline V gene sequence: CDR1 SNHLY, CDR2 FYNNEI. The CDR3 is 13 amino acids. The DNA of the CDR3 is TGTGCCAGCAGCGGACAGGGGAACACTGAAGCTTTCTTT. Translated, it gives CASSGQGNTEAFF.

The V call is TRBV6-5, the J call TRBJ2-7, with 8 nucleotides matching TRBD2. The trim removed 8 bases at V and 2 bases at J, leaving 8 bases unmatched. The CDR3 sequence is 14 residues long. Germline assignment: CDR1 MNHEY and CDR2 SVGAGI. The CDR3 reads CASGSGSNTYEQYF. The CDR3 bases are TGTGCCAGCGGAAGCGGGAGTAATACCTACGAGCAGTACTTC.

The chain links TRBV20-1 to TRBJ1-1; no clear D gene. The CDR3 runs 10 residues. Deletions cut 3 bases from V and 10 bases from J, with 9 bases between. The germline CDR1 and CDR2 sequences are DFQATT and SNEGSKA (reference sequence). The CDR3 sequence is CSASATGAFF. CDR3 bases: TGCAGTGCTAGCGCTACCGGAGCTTTCTTT.